This T cell receptor (beta chain) came from a study of cytomegalovirus exposure and HLA in healthy donors. Primers included in the PCR were 60 Vbeta and 13 Jbeta primers. Assay: immunoSEQ multiplex PCR; the TCRdb copy retains only in-frame clones and omits some. The sample yields 200,000 or so clones, around 73% seen once. Germline values: CDR1 SGHTA, CDR2 FQGNSA. Losses at the gene ends were 5 bases for V and 6 bases for J; bases not matched to a gene: 11. This CDR3 contains 16 residues. V usage is TRBV7-2 and J usage is TRBJ2-7; 12 bases line up with TRBD1. Sequenced sample: PBMCs. The sequence derives from a male donor in good health and CMV-seronegative. This chain's CDR3 is CASSPGLGQGAVEQYF. The CDR3 DNA sequence: TGTGCCAGCAGCCCCGGCTTGGGACAGGGGGCCGTCGAGCAGTACTTC.